The T cell receptor beta chain under discussion was sequenced for a study of T cells after yellow fever vaccination. Template switching by 5'RACE produced TCR cDNA, adding a universal primer site and UMIs. MiXCR, applied by TCRdb to the 5' RACE reads, yields one record per CDR3 protein. The sample yields under 200,000 distinct CDR3 sequences, 9.5% to 11% seen once. In its sample, this clonotype was seen a few times. Germline loops: CDR1 MNHEY, CDR2 SVGEGT. This CDR3 is 12 amino acids long. The V and J ends lost 8 bases and 4 bases, in that order; junction bases with no gene match: 4. The chain is built from TRBV6-2 or TRBV6-3 and TRBJ1-1; 7 bases line up with TRBD1. The sequencing used CD8+ T cells sorted from PBMCs, collected 15 days after the yellow fever booster vaccination. This clonotype originated in a man younger than 35 who received the YFV17D yellow fever vaccine. The CDR3 here is CASGRQGTEAFF. The DNA of the CDR3 is TGTGCCAGCGGTCGACAGGGCACTGAAGCTTTCTTT.